Shown below are 12 T cell receptor beta chains from a single sample sequenced in a study of response to subunit inactivated influenza vaccine (dated by TCRdb to 2017 to 2018). The library was produced with RT-PCR. Sequencing was performed on an Illumina HiSeq 2500. The raw public data were reprocessed by TCRdb itself: fastp quality trimming at Q25, MiXCR clonotype calling, in-frame beta chains only. One record per CDR3 amino acid sequence lists the most common genes and DNA. The sample contains about 780,000 distinct CDR3 sequences, under 20% of them found a single time. The leading ten clones occupy roughly 10% of the sample. The sample here was PBMCs from blood, taken 5 days after vaccination. Source of these receptors: a man aged 50 or older who received an inactivated influenza vaccine. Donor details come from another sample of the same person, matched by shared clones.

This chain links TRBV20-1 with TRBJ2-2, with TRBD1 identical over 9 bases. CDR1 is DFQATT, CDR2 SNEGSKA, per germline (reference sequence). V lost 0 bases to trimming and J lost 5 bases; unmatched junction nucleotides: 16. This CDR3 has 19 amino acids. Here the CDR3 reads CSARDIKGSIGQGTGELFF. The CDR3 DNA reads as TGCAGTGCTAGAGATATCAAGGGGTCGATCGGACAGGGGACCGGGGAGCTGTTTTTT.

The count of this clonotype is one. The chain is built from TRBV12-1 and TRBJ2-1; no DNA check was done on the table's D call, TRBD1. TRBV12-1 is a pseudogene. This CDR3 region has 12 residues. CDR3: CASSFVPGHGVF. The CDR3 nucleotides read TGTGCCAGCAGCTTTGTACCGGGACATGGGGTTTTC.

There are a few counts of this clonotype. The rearrangement uses TRBV9 and TRBJ2-1, with 12 bases lining up with TRBD2. The germline gives CDR1 SGDLS, CDR2 YYNGEE. With V trimmed by 3 bases and J by 0 bases, 10 bases remained unmatched. CDR3 length: 19 residues. The CDR3, as DNA: TGTGCCAGCAGCGGAGGGGCTAGCGGGAGGGCGAGCTCCTACAATGAGCAGTTCTTC. Translation: CASSGGASGRASSYNEQFF.

The chain couples TRBV10-3 to TRBJ2-3; the match to TRBD1 covers 9 bases. This CDR3 contains 14 residues. J lost 4 bases, V lost 6 bases, and 5 bases had no gene match. Per the germline V gene, CDR1 is ENHRY and CDR2 is SYGVKD. Here the CDR3 reads CAISPQGAADTQYF. The CDR3 DNA reads TGTGCCATCAGCCCACAGGGGGCGGCAGATACGCAGTATTTT.

The chain couples TRBV19 to TRBJ2-7; a possible D gene is TRBD2 (5 bases). Germline CDR1 and CDR2: LNHDA and SQIVND (reference sequence). Trimming left V 5 bases short and J 4 bases short, with 18 bases between. CDR3 length equals 15 residues. This chain's CDR3 is CASSWAVARGYEQYF. CDR3 DNA sequence: TGTGCCAGTAGTTGGGCGGTGGCCAGAGGGTACGAGCAGTACTTC.

The J gene is TRBJ2-3, the V gene TRBV24-1; the match to TRBD2 covers 8 bases. Unmatched junction bases numbered 12, after V lost 9 bases and J lost 2 bases. The CDR3 is 16 residues long. From germline, CDR1 is KGHDR and CDR2 SFDVKD. CDR3 nucleotide sequence: TGTGCCACCGGTCCGGGACTAGGGGGATTCACAGATACGCAGTATTTT. Translating gives CATGPGLGGFTDTQYF.

The chain combines TRBV3-1 with TRBJ2-1; D not resolved. Germline V CDR1 and CDR2: LGHDT, YNNKEL (reference sequence). The germline V and J ends were trimmed by 1 base and 7 bases, with 8 bases remaining between them. The CDR3 totals 13 residues. In DNA form, the CDR3 reads TGTGCCAGCAGCCAAGGTAGGGATAATGAGCAGTTCTTC. It yields the protein CASSQGRDNEQFF.

This clonotype occurred many times. The rearrangement uses TRBV27 and TRBJ2-7; 11 bases are shared with TRBD1. V lost 3 bases to trimming and J lost 4 bases; unmatched junction nucleotides: 8. The germline gives CDR1 MNHEY, CDR2 SMNVEV (reference sequence). This CDR3 has 16 residues. CDR3: CASSFRPGQGGYEQYF. CDR3 DNA sequence: TGTGCCAGCAGTTTCCGACCGGGACAGGGGGGGTACGAGCAGTACTTC.

The rearrangement joins TRBV10-3 to TRBJ1-6, with D possibly TRBD1 on 6 matching bases. The V gene's germline CDR1 is ENHRY and CDR2 SYGVKD. V was shortened by 5 bases and J by 7 bases, with 15 bases between the two germline ends. The CDR3 spans 15 residues. CDR3 amino acids: CAISWGADRNSPLHF. Written as DNA, the CDR3 is TGTGCCATCAGTTGGGGGGCAGACAGGAATTCACCCCTCCACTTT.

The genes are TRBV28 and TRBJ2-7, with D perhaps matching TRBD1 or TRBD2 (5 bases each). Trimming took off 8 bases at V and 2 bases at J, with 22 bases between the two ends. This CDR3 contains 16 residues. Germline loops: CDR1 MDHEN, CDR2 SYDVKM. The CDR3 sequence is CASSFGSGTSPYEQYF. The CDR3 DNA reads as TGTGCCAGCTCATTTGGGTCCGGGACCTCGCCCTACGAGCAGTACTTC.

The genes are TRBV13 and TRBJ1-5; TRBD1 matches at 7 bases. The junction had 7 bases not matched to a gene; V was cut back by 2 bases and J by 3 bases. The CDR3 sequence is 16 residues long. Germline values: CDR1 PRHDT, CDR2 FYEKMQ (reference sequence). The CDR3 bases are TGTGCCAGCAGCTTAAGGGGGCGCGGTAACAATCAGCCCCAGCATTTT. Translation gives CASSLRGRGNNQPQHF.

The chain links TRBV6-2 or TRBV6-3 to TRBJ1-6; no definite D call. The ends were cut back, 7 bases at V and 5 bases at J, with 18 bases in the middle. The CDR3 loop spans 16 amino acids. Looked up from germline, CDR1 is MNHEY and CDR2 is SVGEGT. In DNA form, the CDR3 reads TGTGCCAGCAACTTATACGGAACAGTCGATAATTCACCCCTCCACTTT. This translates into CASNLYGTVDNSPLHF.